The TCR beta chain described here comes from a study of T cells in Graves' hyperthyroidism and ophthalmopathy. Notes on the study in general: Clonotypes that were expanded in thyroid above 0.001 mostly appeared in blood too. The model forecast ophthalmopathy, anticipating it by a median approximately 6.2 months before onset.

Amplification of TCR beta CDR3 regions was performed using RNA transcripts as template. When the TCR CDR3 underwent first-round RT-PCR, the HTBI primer set was used. TCRdb ran MiXCR on the multiplex PCR reads and lists one entry per CDR3 protein. The sample consists of 530,000 or so distinct CDR3 sequences, under 20% of them appearing once. This clonotype was recorded a few times. As yet, its antigen is unknown. The CDR3 totals 14 residues. V gave up 8 bases and J gave up 1 base, with 14 bases separating them. Germline V gene lookup returns CDR1 ENHRY and CDR2 SYGVKD. Diagnoses were established using clinical symptoms, serum thyroxine and TRAb, thyroid ultrasound and orbital computed tomography.

The specimen was blood. The chain combines TRBV10-3 with TRBJ1-1; possible D gene TRBD1, 6 bases. This TCR derives from a woman aged 18-29 years with Graves' ophthalmopathy. The CDR3 loop is CAIATGVWNTEAFF. The CDR3 nucleotides read TGTGCCATCGCGACAGGCGTTTGGAACACTGAAGCTTTCTTT.